This T cell receptor (beta chain) was sequenced during a study of identical twins. The CDR3 sequence is 15 residues long. Germline trimming cut 5 bases from V and 2 bases from J; bases unmatched to any gene: 6. Per the germline V gene, CDR1 is KGHDR and CDR2 is SFDVKD. TCRdb reprocessed the 5' RACE reads with MiXCR, giving one entry per CDR3 protein. The sample has some 630,000 distinct CDR3 sequences, just over 7% seen once. The sample was also reused in another study, on yellow fever vaccine responses in identical twins.

Sequenced material: PBMCs. This clonotype originated in a young woman in good health. The chain combines TRBV24-1 with TRBJ2-3; TRBD1 matches 7 bases. CDR3 nucleotides: TGTGCCACCAGTGGTGTACAGGGGACCACAGATACGCAGTATTTT. It specifies CATSGVQGTTDTQYF.